This TCR beta chain appears in the sequencing data of a study of vaccination effects on CD4 cells after COVID-19. Study as a whole: Two-dose BNT162b2 or mRNA-1273 vaccination was given to participants.

As concerns this clone: What it binds is unknown.

Germline assignment: CDR1 SGHKS and CDR2 YYEKEE (reference sequence). Trimming cost V 0 bases and J 0 bases, with 16 bases left between them. The CDR3 consists of 18 residues. Ahead of sequencing, the ViraFEST assay grew antigen-specific CD4+ T cells using viral peptide pools. When more than 9 days of culture had elapsed, CD4+ T cells were isolated. PCR-confirmed SARS-CoV-2 infection occurred in the person between March and December 2020. Days 3 and 7 saw half the medium replaced with IL-2 medium. Whole-study results and caveats: The study found marked clonal contraction of infection- and vaccine-induced clones late after vaccination. Mainly new vaccine-induced clones made up the post-vaccine spike-reactive clones in convalescents.

Data came from immunoSEQ multiplex PCR; TCRdb stores just in-frame clones and leaves some out. The sample lists about 19,000 clones, about 74% seen once, with around 16% in the top ten. This receptor was taken from a human donor who had a prior SARS-CoV-2 infection. The gene calls are TRBV5-5 and TRBJ2-4; tentative D call: TRBD2 (5 bases). The material sequenced was CD4+ T cells from PBMCs cultured with SARS-CoV-2 spike peptides, taken before COVID-19 vaccination. The CDR3 bases are TGTGCCAGCAGCTTGGCGGGGATTCTGAGTCTAGCCAAAAACATTCAGTACTTC. Protein product: CASSLAGILSLAKNIQYF.